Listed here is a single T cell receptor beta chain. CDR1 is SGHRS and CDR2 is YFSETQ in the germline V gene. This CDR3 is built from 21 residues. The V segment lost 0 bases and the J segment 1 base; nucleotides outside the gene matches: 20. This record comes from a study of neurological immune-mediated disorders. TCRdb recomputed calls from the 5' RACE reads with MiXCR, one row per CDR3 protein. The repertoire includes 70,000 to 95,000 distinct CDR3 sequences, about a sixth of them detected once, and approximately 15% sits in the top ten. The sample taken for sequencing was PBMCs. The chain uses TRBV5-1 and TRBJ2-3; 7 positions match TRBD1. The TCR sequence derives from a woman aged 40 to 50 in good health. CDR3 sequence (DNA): TGCGCCAGCAGCTTGGGGCCCGATCCCGGGACAGTCAAGCTCGGCACAGATACGCAGTATTTT. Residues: CASSLGPDPGTVKLGTDTQYF.